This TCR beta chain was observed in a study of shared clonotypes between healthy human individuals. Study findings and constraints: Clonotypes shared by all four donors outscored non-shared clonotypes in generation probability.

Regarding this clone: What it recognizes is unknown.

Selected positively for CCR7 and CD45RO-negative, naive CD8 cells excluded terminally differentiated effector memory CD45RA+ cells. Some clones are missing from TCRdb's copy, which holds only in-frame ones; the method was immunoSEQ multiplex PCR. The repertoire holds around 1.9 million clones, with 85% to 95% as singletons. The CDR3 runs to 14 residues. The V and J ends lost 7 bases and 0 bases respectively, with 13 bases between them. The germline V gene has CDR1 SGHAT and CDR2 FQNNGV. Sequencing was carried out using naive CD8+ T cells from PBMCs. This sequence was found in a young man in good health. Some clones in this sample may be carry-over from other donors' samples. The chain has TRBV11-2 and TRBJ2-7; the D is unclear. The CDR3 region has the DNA TGTGCCAGCACCCCGGTCTGGGTCTCCTACGAGCAGTACTTC. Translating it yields CASTPVWVSYEQYF.